This entry is about one TCR beta chain. Data came from immunoSEQ multiplex PCR; TCRdb stores just in-frame clones and leaves some out. This sample has 200,000 to 250,000 clones; 87% occur once, and the top ten carry 10%. This sample was included in a study of blood T cell repertoires in COVID-19. Whole-study context: PBMCs, B-cell-depleted T cells, or T cells were the source of the cDNA or gDNA that made up the material.

The study recruited people aged about 18 to 95 years across roughly 25 US areas. The germline gives CDR1 SGHAT, CDR2 FQNNGV. The trim removed 5 bases at V and 2 bases at J, leaving 2 bases unmatched. This CDR3 has 14 amino acids. What was sequenced was PBMCs or T cells enriched from blood (not recorded which). This TCR came from a man aged 18 to 30 with acute COVID-19. The J gene is TRBJ2-1, the V gene TRBV11-2, with TRBD2 identical over 8 bases. This CDR3 is CASSQREPYNEQFF. In DNA form, the CDR3 reads TGTGCCAGCAGCCAGCGGGAGCCCTACAATGAGCAGTTCTTC.